This T cell receptor (beta chain) was retrieved from a study of blood T cell repertoires in COVID-19. The junction had 10 bases not matched to a gene; V was cut back by 0 bases and J by 4 bases. The CDR3 sequence is 17 residues long. Germline CDR1 and CDR2: SGHRS and YFSETQ. This clone was recorded once. Data came from immunoSEQ multiplex PCR; TCRdb stores just in-frame clones and leaves some out. Among about 280,000 clones listed, around 85% were seen once. For recovered donors of Cohort 3, there were two negative PCRs, clearance, or symptom resolution. Sequenced material: PBMCs or T cells enriched from blood (not recorded which). The sequence was obtained from a middle-aged woman who had recovered from COVID-19. V and J are TRBV5-1 and TRBJ2-1; 7 nucleotides align to TRBD2. CDR3 protein: CASSLAPGLPSYNEQFF. The CDR3 DNA reads TGCGCCAGCAGCTTGGCTCCGGGACTACCTTCGTACAATGAGCAGTTCTTC.